The 19 T cell receptor beta chains below come from one sample, sequenced in a study of blood T cells in healthy people across ages. PCR was performed a second time for about 6 to 12 cycles using a sample-barcoded 5' primer and a J-beta primer mix. MiXCR, applied by TCRdb to the 5' RACE reads, yields one record per CDR3 protein. The top ten clones hold roughly 28% of a sample with about 290,000 distinct CDR3 sequences, around 29% of them seen once. Sequencing was carried out using blood. The receptors here all came from an older woman in good health.

The chain joins TRBV12-3 or TRBV12-4 to TRBJ2-7, with 10 bases fitting TRBD1. There are 14 residues in the CDR3. The V and J ends lost 4 bases and 5 bases, in that order; junction bases with no gene match: 5. The CDR3: CASSYGTGAHEQYF. The CDR3 DNA sequence: TGTGCCAGCAGTTATGGGACAGGGGCGCACGAGCAGTACTTC.

The chain is built from TRBV28 and TRBJ2-7; TRBD1 is a possible D gene (5 bases). Germline CDR1 MDHEN, CDR2 SYDVKM. The CDR3 loop spans 18 amino acids. Between the trimmed V and J ends, which lost 5 bases and 0 bases, there was a span of 23 bases. The CDR3 loop is CASSPPPPREIPSYEQYF. The CDR3 nucleotides read TGTGCCAGCAGTCCTCCCCCCCCCAGGGAAATCCCCTCCTACGAGCAGTACTTC.

The genes are TRBV2 and TRBJ2-5, with 7 bases fitting TRBD1. The assigned J gene may be wrong: the sequence end matches TRBJ2-7 better. This CDR3 has 13 amino acids. Germline V gene lookup returns CDR1 SNHLY and CDR2 FYNNEI. The CDR3 protein is CASRGTANYEQYF. The CDR3 DNA is TGTGCCAGCAGGGGGACAGCAAACTACGAGCAGTACTTC.

Details on this clonotype: This may be a read error, as it is one base from a much larger clone. V and J are TRBV10-3 and TRBJ2-5; no clear D. The CDR3 extends over 14 amino acids. Germline CDR1 is ENHRY and CDR2 is SYGVKD. The CDR3 nucleotides are TGTGCCATCAGTGAAGCAGGCCGACAAGAGGCCCAGTACTTC. It yields the protein CAISEAGRQEAQYF.

The chain employs TRBV28 and TRBJ2-7; the match to TRBD1 covers 8 bases. The CDR3 length is 16 residues. The V gene end was trimmed by 2 bases and the J gene end by 0 bases; junction bases not matched to a gene: 6. Germline values: CDR1 MDHEN, CDR2 SYDVKM. The CDR3 here is CASSLTTGAYSYEQYF. The CDR3 DNA follows: TGTGCCAGCAGTTTAACGACAGGGGCTTACTCCTACGAGCAGTACTTC.

The V call is TRBV2, the J call TRBJ2-1, with D maybe TRBD2 (6 bases). The length of the CDR3 is 15 residues. The germline CDR1 and CDR2 sequences are SNHLY and FYNNEI. V was trimmed by 2 bases and J by 12 bases, leaving 20 bases between them. For the CDR3, the DNA is TGTGCCAGCAGTGAAAGGCCTAGCGTTGGGGATGTGCAGTTCTTC. Encoded protein: CASSERPSVGDVQFF. Complete variable domain (other parts from reference TRBV2 and TRBJ2-1): EPEVTQTPSHQVTQMGQEVILRCVPISNHLYFYWYRQILGQKVEFLVSFYNNEISEKSEIFDDQFSVERPDGSNFTLKIRSTKLEDSAMYFCASSERPSVGDVQFFGPGTRLTVL.

This clonotype has a single count. The rearrangement uses TRBV12-3 or TRBV12-4 and TRBJ2-1, with 14 positions matching TRBD2. V was clipped by 6 bases and J by 0 bases; unmatched bases: 10. There are 19 residues in the CDR3. The CDR3 loop reads CASSLAGTSGGSSYNEQFF. The CDR3 bases are TGTGCCAGCAGCTTGGCCGGGACTAGCGGGGGCAGCTCCTACAATGAGCAGTTCTTC.

The chain is built from TRBV29-1 and TRBJ2-3; D is uncertain. V dropped 6 bases and J dropped 0 bases, with 10 bases sitting between them. This CDR3 region has 13 residues. The germline V gene encodes CDR1 SQVTM and CDR2 ANQGSEA. The CDR3 protein is CSVAGRSTDTQYF. CDR3 sequence (DNA): TGCAGCGTGGCTGGGCGGAGCACAGATACGCAGTATTTT.

V is TRBV19 and J is TRBJ1-1; D perhaps matches TRBD1 (5 bases). The CDR3 covers 16 residues. Germline V CDR1 and CDR2: LNHDA, SQIVND (reference sequence). The V end lost 6 bases, the J end lost 1 base, and 18 bases lay between the germline ends. The CDR3 sequence is CASSLDEKGRNTEAFF. The CDR3 region has the DNA TGTGCCAGTAGCCTGGATGAGAAGGGACGGAACACTGAAGCTTTCTTT.

The CDR3 protein is CASSQTATNKNIQYF. The CDR3 coding sequence is TGTGCCAGCAGCCAGACAGCAACTAACAAAAACATTCAGTACTTC. The gene calls are TRBV3-1 and TRBJ2-4, with D possibly matching TRBD1 (5 bases). V was pared by 3 bases and J by 3 bases, with 12 bases between. Germline V CDR1 and CDR2: LGHDT, YNNKEL (reference sequence). The CDR3 covers 15 residues.

To note about this clonotype: The conserved final phenylalanine or tryptophan is absent from the CDR3, which likely points to a read error. The chain links TRBV20-1 to TRBJ1-1; D ambiguous. The CDR3 spans 12 residues. V was trimmed by 3 bases and J by 1 base, leaving 6 bases between them. CDR1 and CDR2 (germline): DFQATT, SNEGSKA (reference sequence). CDR3 nucleotides: TGCAGTGCTAGTGGGTGGAACACTGAAGCTTTCCTT. Translating gives CSASGWNTEAFL.

The table lists this clonotype with a few counts. The V and J genes are TRBV2 and TRBJ2-4; D might be TRBD1 (5 bases). The CDR3 length is 16 residues. Germline V CDR1 and CDR2: SNHLY, FYNNEI. Between the trimmed V and J ends, which lost 5 bases and 0 bases, there was a span of 14 bases. Here the CDR3 reads CASSPRQKLAKNIQYF. In DNA, the CDR3 is TGTGCCAGCAGTCCCCGACAGAAACTAGCCAAAAACATTCAGTACTTC.

The chain joins TRBV20-1 to TRBJ1-4; perhaps TRBD1 as D (5 bases). The CDR3 has 12 residues. CDR1 and CDR2 (germline): DFQATT, SNEGSKA (reference sequence). V lost 4 bases and J 16 bases, leaving 19 bases between the germline ends. The CDR3 loop is CSAIDSPETAFF. Written as DNA, the CDR3 is TGCAGTGCTATAGACAGCCCGGAAACGGCGTTTTTT.

The V call is TRBV20-1, the J call TRBJ2-3; D possibly corresponds to TRBD2 (7 bases). Germline-derived CDR1 and CDR2 are DFQATT and SNEGSKA (reference sequence). With 0 bases removed from V and 5 bases from J, the gap between germline ends came to 15 bases. The CDR3 consists of 15 residues. CDR3 in amino acids: CSARDWGGLEDTQYF. CDR3 DNA sequence: TGCAGTGCTAGAGATTGGGGGGGGCTGGAAGATACGCAGTATTTT.

This clonotype was counted between two and nine times. This rearrangement joins TRBV18 to TRBJ1-4; D call uncertain. Germline assignment: CDR1 KGHSH and CDR2 LQKENI. The V end lost 3 bases, the J end lost 6 bases, and 14 bases lay between the germline ends. This CDR3 is built from 15 residues. The DNA for the CDR3 is TGTGCCAGCTCACCTGCAGGAGAATGGGATGAAAAACTGTTTTTT. This sequence encodes CASSPAGEWDEKLFF.

The chain carries TRBV20-1 and TRBJ1-4, with D tentatively TRBD1 (5 bases). In germline, CDR1 is DFQATT, CDR2 SNEGSKA (reference sequence). The CDR3 loop spans 15 amino acids. V was trimmed by 7 bases and J by 8 bases, leaving 23 bases between them. The CDR3 DNA sequence: TGCAGTGTGCTAGAGATGCAGGGACCCCTAGAAAAACTGTTTTTT. Protein sequence: CSVLEMQGPLEKLFF.

This clonotype was seen a handful of times. The chain links TRBV7-2 to TRBJ1-6; D is unclear. From germline, CDR1 is SGHTA and CDR2 FQGNSA. The CDR3 is made up of 12 amino acids. The ends were cut back, 4 bases at V and 7 bases at J, with 5 bases in the middle. The chain's CDR3 is CASSYPNSPLHF. The DNA for the CDR3 is TGTGCCAGCAGCTACCCCAATTCACCCCTCCACTTT.

The chain's CDR3 is CASSKEPDVSGRPDEQFF. In nucleotides, the CDR3 is TGTGCCAGCAGCAAAGAGCCGGACGTTAGCGGGAGGCCCGATGAGCAGTTCTTC. V usage is TRBV21-1 and J usage is TRBJ2-5; the table names TRBD2, a call not compared with the DNA. The tail of the sequence fits TRBJ2-1 better, so the J call may be wrong. TRBV21-1 is listed as a pseudogene. The CDR3 is 18 amino acids.

The V and J genes are TRBV5-1 and TRBJ2-5; either TRBD1 or TRBD2 may supply D (5 bases each). There are 16 residues in the CDR3. The germline V and J ends were trimmed by 2 bases and 1 base, with 15 bases remaining between them. Germline V gives CDR1 SGHRS, CDR2 YFSETQ. CDR3 protein: CASSFNPGTTQETQYF. CDR3 nucleotide sequence: TGCGCCAGCAGCTTCAACCCTGGGACCACCCAAGAGACCCAGTACTTC.